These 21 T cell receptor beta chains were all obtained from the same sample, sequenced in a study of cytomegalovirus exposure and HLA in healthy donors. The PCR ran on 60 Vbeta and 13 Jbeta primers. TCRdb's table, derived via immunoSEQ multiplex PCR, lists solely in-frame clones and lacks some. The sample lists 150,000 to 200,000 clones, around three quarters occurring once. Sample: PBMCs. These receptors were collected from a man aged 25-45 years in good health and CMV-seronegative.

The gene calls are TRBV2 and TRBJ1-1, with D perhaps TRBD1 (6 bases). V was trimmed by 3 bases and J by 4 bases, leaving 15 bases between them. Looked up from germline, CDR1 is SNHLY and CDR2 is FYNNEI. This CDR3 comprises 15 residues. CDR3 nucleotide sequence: TGTGCCAGCAGTGAGTTGGACAGCGCCGTCACTGAAGCTTTCTTT. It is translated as CASSELDSAVTEAFF. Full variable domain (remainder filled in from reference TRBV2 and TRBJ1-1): EPEVTQTPSHQVTQMGQEVILRCVPISNHLYFYWYRQILGQKVEFLVSFYNNEISEKSEIFDDQFSVERPDGSNFTLKIRSTKLEDSAMYFCASSELDSAVTEAFFGQGTRLTVV.

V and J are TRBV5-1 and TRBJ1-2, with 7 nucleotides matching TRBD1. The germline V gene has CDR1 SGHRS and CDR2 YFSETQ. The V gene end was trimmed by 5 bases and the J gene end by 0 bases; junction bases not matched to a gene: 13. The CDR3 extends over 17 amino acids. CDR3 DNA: TGCGCCAGCAGGGATGGGACAGACTACCTTACTAACTATGGCTACACCTTC. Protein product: CASRDGTDYLTNYGYTF.

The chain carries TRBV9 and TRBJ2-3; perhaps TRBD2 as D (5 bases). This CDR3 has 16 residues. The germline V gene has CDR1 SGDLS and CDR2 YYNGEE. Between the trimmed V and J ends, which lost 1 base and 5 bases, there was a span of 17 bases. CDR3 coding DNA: TGTGCCAGCAGCGTACCCCTTAAGCGTCGGGGAGATACGCAGTATTTT. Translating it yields CASSVPLKRRGDTQYF.

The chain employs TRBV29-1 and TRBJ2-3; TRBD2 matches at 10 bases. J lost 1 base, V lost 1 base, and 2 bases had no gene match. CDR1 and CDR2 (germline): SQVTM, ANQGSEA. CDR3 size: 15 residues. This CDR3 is CSVEGTSGGTDTQYF. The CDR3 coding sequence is TGCAGCGTTGAAGGTACTAGCGGGGGCACAGATACGCAGTATTTT.

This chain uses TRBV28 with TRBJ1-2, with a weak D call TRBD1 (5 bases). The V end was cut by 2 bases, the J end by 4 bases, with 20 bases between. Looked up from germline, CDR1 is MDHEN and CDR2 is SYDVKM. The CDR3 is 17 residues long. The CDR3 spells CASSLRRGHVGGYGYTF. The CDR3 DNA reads TGTGCCAGCAGTTTACGCAGAGGACACGTCGGCGGCTATGGCTACACCTTC.

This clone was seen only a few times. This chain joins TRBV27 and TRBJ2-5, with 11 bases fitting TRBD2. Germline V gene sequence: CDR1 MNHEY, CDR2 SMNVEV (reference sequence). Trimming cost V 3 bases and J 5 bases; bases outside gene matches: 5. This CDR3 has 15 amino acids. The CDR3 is CASSLSSGRQETQYF. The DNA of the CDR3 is TGTGCCAGCAGTTTGTCTAGCGGGAGGCAGGAGACCCAGTACTTC.

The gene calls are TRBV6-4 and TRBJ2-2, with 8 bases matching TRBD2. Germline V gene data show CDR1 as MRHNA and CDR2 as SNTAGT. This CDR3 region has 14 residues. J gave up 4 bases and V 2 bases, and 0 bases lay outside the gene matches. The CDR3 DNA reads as TGTGCCAGCAGTGACGGGACTAGCACCGGGGAGCTGTTTTTT. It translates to CASSDGTSTGELFF.

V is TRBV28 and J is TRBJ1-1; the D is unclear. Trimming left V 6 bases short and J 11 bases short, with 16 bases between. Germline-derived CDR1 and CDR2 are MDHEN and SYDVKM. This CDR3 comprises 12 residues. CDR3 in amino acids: CASRKTRGDAFF. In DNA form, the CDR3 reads TGTGCCAGCAGGAAGACTCGGGGAGATGCTTTCTTT.

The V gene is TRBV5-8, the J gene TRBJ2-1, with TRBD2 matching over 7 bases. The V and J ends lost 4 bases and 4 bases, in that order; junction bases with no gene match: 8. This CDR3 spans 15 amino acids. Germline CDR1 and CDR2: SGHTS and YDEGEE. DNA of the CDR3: TGTGCCAGCAGCCAACTAGCGCAACCGTACAATGAGCAGTTCTTC. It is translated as CASSQLAQPYNEQFF.

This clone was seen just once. The CDR3 reads CASSASDRLQHANEQFF. CDR3 DNA sequence: TGTGCCAGCAGTGCCTCTGACAGGTTACAACACGCCAATGAGCAGTTCTTC. The chain links TRBV28 to TRBJ2-1; TRBD1 is a possible D gene (6 bases). CDR3 length: 17 residues. V lost 5 bases to trimming and J lost 6 bases, with 23 bases between them. The germline V gene encodes CDR1 MDHEN and CDR2 SYDVKM.

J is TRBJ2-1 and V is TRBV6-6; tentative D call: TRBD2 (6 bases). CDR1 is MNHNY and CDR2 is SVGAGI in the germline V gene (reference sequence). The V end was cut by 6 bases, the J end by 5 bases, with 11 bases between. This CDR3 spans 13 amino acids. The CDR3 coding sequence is TGTGCCAGCAGATCCGGGAGCCACAATGAGCAGTTCTTC. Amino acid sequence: CASRSGSHNEQFF.

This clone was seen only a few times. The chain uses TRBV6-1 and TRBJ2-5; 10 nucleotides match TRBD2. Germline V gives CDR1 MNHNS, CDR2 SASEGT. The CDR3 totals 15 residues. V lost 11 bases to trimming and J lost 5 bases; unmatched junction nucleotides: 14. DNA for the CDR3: TGTGCCGCCAAGGAAAGCCTAGCGGGAGAGGAGACCCAGTACTTC. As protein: CAAKESLAGEETQYF.

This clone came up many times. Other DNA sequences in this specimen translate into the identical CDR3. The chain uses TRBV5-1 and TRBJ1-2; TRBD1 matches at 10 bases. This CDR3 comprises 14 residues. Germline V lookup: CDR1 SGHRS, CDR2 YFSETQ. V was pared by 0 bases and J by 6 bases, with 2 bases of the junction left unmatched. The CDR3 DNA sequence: TGCGCCAGCAGCTTGGGACAGGGGGCCGATGGCTACACCTTC. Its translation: CASSLGQGADGYTF. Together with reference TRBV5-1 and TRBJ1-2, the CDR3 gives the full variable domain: KAGVTQTPRYLIKTRGQQVTLSCSPISGHRSVSWYQQTPGQGLQFLFEYFSETQRNKGNFPGRFSGRQFSNSRSEMNVSTLELGDSALYLCASSLGQGADGYTFGSGTRLTVV.

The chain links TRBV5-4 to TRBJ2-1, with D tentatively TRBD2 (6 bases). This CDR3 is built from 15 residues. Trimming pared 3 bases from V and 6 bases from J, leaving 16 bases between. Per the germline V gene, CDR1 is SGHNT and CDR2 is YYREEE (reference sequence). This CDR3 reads CASSWTGTLGNEQFF. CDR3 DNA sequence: TGTGCCAGCAGCTGGACCGGGACTTTGGGCAATGAGCAGTTCTTC.

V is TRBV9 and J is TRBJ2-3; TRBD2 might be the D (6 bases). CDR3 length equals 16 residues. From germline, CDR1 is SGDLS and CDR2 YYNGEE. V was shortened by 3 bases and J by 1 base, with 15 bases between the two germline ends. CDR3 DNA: TGTGCCAGCAGCGCTAGGGTCGGGAGCGGCACAGATACGCAGTATTTT. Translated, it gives CASSARVGSGTDTQYF.

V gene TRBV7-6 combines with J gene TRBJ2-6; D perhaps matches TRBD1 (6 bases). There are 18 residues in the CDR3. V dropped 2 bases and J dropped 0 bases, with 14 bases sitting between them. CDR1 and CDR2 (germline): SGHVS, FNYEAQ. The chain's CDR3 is CASSLSAGAFSGANVLTF. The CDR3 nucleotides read TGTGCCAGCAGCTTAAGCGCAGGGGCCTTCTCTGGGGCCAACGTCCTGACTTTC.

CDR3 sequence reads: CASSRDRWTGELFF. The CDR3 coding sequence is TGTGCCAGCAGCAGGGACAGGTGGACCGGGGAGCTGTTTTTT. This sequence joins TRBV6-1 and TRBJ2-2, with TRBD1 matching over 8 bases. Looked up from germline, CDR1 is MNHNS and CDR2 is SASEGT. The V gene end was trimmed by 6 bases and the J gene end by 5 bases; junction bases not matched to a gene: 5. This CDR3 spans 14 amino acids.

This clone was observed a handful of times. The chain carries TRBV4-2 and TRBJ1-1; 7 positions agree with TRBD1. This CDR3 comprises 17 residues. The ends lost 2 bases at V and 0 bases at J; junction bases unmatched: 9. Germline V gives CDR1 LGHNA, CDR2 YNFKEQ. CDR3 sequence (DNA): TGTGCCAGCAGCCAACCCCCCGGGACAGTTATGAACACTGAAGCTTTCTTT. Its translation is CASSQPPGTVMNTEAFF.

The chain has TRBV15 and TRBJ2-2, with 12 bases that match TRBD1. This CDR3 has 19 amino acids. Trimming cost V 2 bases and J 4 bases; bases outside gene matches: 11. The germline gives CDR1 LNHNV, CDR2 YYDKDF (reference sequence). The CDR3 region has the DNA TGTGCCACCAGCAGAAAGGGACAGGGGGCCCGAGCGATCACCGGGGAGCTGTTTTTT. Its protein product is CATSRKGQGARAITGELFF.

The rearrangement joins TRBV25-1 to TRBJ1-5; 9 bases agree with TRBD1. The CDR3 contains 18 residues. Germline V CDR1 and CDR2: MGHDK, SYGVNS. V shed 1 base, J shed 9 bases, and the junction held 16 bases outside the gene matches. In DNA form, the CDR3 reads TGTGCCAGCAGTGAATCCCACCCAGACAGGGGGTATGAGCGGCCCCAGCATTTT. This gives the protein CASSESHPDRGYERPQHF.

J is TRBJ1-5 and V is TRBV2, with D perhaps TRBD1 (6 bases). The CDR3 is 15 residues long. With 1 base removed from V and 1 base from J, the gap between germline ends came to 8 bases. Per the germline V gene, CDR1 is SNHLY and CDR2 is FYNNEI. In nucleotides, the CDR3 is TGTGCCAGCAGTGAAGTTGGACAGAGCAATCAGCCCCAGCATTTT. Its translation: CASSEVGQSNQPQHF.